The 4 T cell receptor beta chains in this list originate from one sample, sequenced in a study of cytomegalovirus exposure and HLA in healthy donors. Primers included in the PCR were 60 Vbeta and 13 Jbeta primers. Sequencing was performed with immunoSEQ multiplex PCR; in TCRdb, only in-frame clones are kept and a portion is missing. The sample has fewer than 90,000 clones; roughly four fifths are singletons. Sequenced input: PBMCs. The receptors come from a human donor in good health.

In its sample, this clone was seen a few times. The chain couples TRBV29-1 to TRBJ2-5, with 8 bases lining up with TRBD1. The CDR3 runs 13 residues. Germline V gene sequence: CDR1 SQVTM, CDR2 ANQGSEA. The chain's CDR3 is CSIGQGNGETQYF. The CDR3 bases are TGCAGTATTGGACAGGGAAACGGAGAGACCCAGTACTTC.

This clone was seen a few times. The rearrangement joins TRBV19 to TRBJ1-1; D unclear. The CDR3 sequence is 16 residues long. In germline, CDR1 is LNHDA, CDR2 SQIVND (reference sequence). Trimming took 2 bases from V and 1 from J, leaving 14 bases between them. The CDR3 DNA follows: TGTGCCAGTAGTATAAGCTCACGGGGAGGGAACACTGAAGCTTTCTTT. It yields the protein CASSISSRGGNTEAFF.

Here the CDR3 reads CASSPNSNQPQHF. The CDR3 nucleotides are TGTGCCAGCAGCCCCAATAGCAATCAGCCCCAGCATTTT. This chain joins TRBV7-2 and TRBJ1-5; D call uncertain. Trimming took 5 bases from V and 0 from J, leaving 5 bases between them. Germline V gene data show CDR1 as SGHTA and CDR2 as FQGNSA. The CDR3 has 13 residues.

This chain connects TRBV5-5 to TRBJ2-6; possible D gene TRBD1, 5 bases. Germline loops: CDR1 SGHKS, CDR2 YYEKEE (reference sequence). There are 17 residues in the CDR3. V was pared by 1 base and J by 0 bases, with 11 bases between. CDR3 DNA: TGTGCCAGCAGCTTGATGACAGTCTCCTCTGGGGCCAACGTCCTGACTTTC. Its protein product is CASSLMTVSSGANVLTF.